The clone carrying this T cell receptor beta chain was counted at least ten times. The data derive from a study of human T cells and chemical hapten exposure. TCRdb re-called the RACE reads with MiXCR, one entry per CDR3 protein. The data hold 50,000 or so distinct CDR3 sequences, with about 4.8% observed a single time. The CDR3 has 14 amino acids. The germline V and J ends were trimmed by 7 bases and 4 bases, with 19 bases remaining between them. Germline CDR1 and CDR2: SQVTM and ANQGSEA. Stated time point: healthy volunteer bleed at 2 weeks. Unfractionated whole blood yielded total RNA. This receptor was taken from a human donor in good health. Some clones in this sample may be carry-over from other donors' samples. This chain joins TRBV29-1 and TRBJ1-1; D unclear. Material: whole blood. The CDR3 DNA sequence: TGCAGCGCCCGCCCAAGGGCTGTGGGCACTGAAGCTTTCTTT. Its translation: CSARPRAVGTEAFF.